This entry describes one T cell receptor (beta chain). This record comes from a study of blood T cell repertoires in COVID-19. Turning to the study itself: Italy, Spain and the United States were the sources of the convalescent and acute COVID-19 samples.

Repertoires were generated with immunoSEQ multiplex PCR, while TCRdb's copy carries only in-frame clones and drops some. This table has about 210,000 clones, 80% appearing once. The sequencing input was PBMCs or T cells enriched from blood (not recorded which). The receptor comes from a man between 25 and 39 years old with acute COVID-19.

CDR3 amino acids: CASSQAFTEAFF. CDR3 DNA sequence: TGTGCCAGCAGCCAAGCCTTCACTGAAGCTTTCTTT. The J gene is TRBJ1-1, the V gene TRBV4-2; D uncertain. CDR1 LGHNA and CDR2 YNFKEQ come from the germline V gene. There are 12 residues in the CDR3. The V end lost 1 base, the J end lost 4 bases, and 4 bases lay between the germline ends.